This T cell receptor beta chain is from a study of PD-1 blockade in classical Hodgkin lymphoma. Time point: cycle 4 day 1 (C4D1), after around six weeks of nivolumab. Each and every patient relapsed after autologous stem cell transplantation, and patients got differing brentuximab vedotin exposure. Thawed PBMCs were the source of CD8+ T cells, obtained through magnetic negative selection. V was shortened by 10 bases and J by 6 bases, with 22 bases between the two germline ends. The CDR3 sequence is 14 residues long. CDR1 SGHDT and CDR2 YYEEEE come from the germline V gene. The repertoire was sequenced with immunoSEQ multiplex PCR; TCRdb's copy has only in-frame clones and lacks some. This table has 15,000 to 25,000 clones, about 85% appearing once.

Sequencing used CD8+ T cells from blood, obtained before the fourth cycle of nivolumab. The genes are TRBV5-6 and TRBJ1-2, with D possibly matching TRBD1 (5 bases). This TCR derives from a human donor with classical Hodgkin lymphoma. DNA for the CDR3: TGTGCCGGTACGGACGGGGGAGGCTATCATGGCTACACCTTC. Protein product: CAGTDGGGYHGYTF.